One and the same sample provided the 9 T cell receptor beta chains below, sequenced in a study of OX40 agonist ivuxolimab in advanced cancers. Data came from immunoSEQ multiplex PCR; TCRdb stores just in-frame clones and leaves some out. The table shows tens of thousands of clones, with 75% to 90% occurring only once. Here the sequenced sample was CD4+ or CD8+ T cells sorted from blood, taken in a trial of the OX40 agonist ivuxolimab. The receptors were sampled from an adult with an advanced solid tumor such as melanoma, head and neck, liver or kidney cancer.

The gene calls are TRBV4-2 and TRBJ2-1; TRBD2 aligns across 7 bases. The germline V gene has CDR1 LGHNA and CDR2 YNFKEQ. Trimming removed 3 bases from V and 2 bases from J; junction bases left unmatched: 7. This CDR3 is 16 amino acids long. The CDR3 region has the DNA TGTGCCAGCAGCCAGCCCGGGACTACCCCCTACAATGAGCAGTTCTTC. Amino acid sequence: CASSQPGTTPYNEQFF.

The chain links TRBV10-2 to TRBJ2-5, with 8 positions matching TRBD2. The germline gives CDR1 WSHSY, CDR2 SAAADI. V lost 4 bases and J lost 4; bases outside the gene matches: 11. CDR3 length: 16 amino acids. CDR3 amino acids: CASSVVLSGGVETQYF. CDR3 nucleotides: TGCGCCAGCAGTGTCGTCTTGAGCGGGGGTGTAGAGACCCAGTACTTC.

The chain couples TRBV7-3 to TRBJ2-1; D uncertain. Germline V lookup: CDR1 SGHTA, CDR2 FQGTGA. The germline V and J ends were trimmed by 3 bases and 0 bases, with 6 bases remaining between them. There are 14 residues in the CDR3. The CDR3 coding sequence is TGTGCCAGCAGCTTGTCGAGCTCCTACAATGAGCAGTTCTTC. Translating gives CASSLSSSYNEQFF.

The chain couples TRBV2 to TRBJ2-7; tentative D call: TRBD1 (6 bases). CDR1 and CDR2 from the germline V gene are SNHLY and FYNNEI. V lost 9 bases and J 2 bases, leaving 8 bases between the germline ends. This CDR3 is built from 11 residues. The CDR3 is CASRQAYEQYF. In nucleotides, the CDR3 is TGTGCCAGTCGACAGGCCTACGAGCAGTACTTC. The entire variable domain, with the rest obtained from reference TRBV2 and TRBJ2-7, is as follows: EPEVTQTPSHQVTQMGQEVILRCVPISNHLYFYWYRQILGQKVEFLVSFYNNEISEKSEIFDDQFSVERPDGSNFTLKIRSTKLEDSAMYFCASRQAYEQYFGPGTRLTVT.

The chain recombines TRBV5-4 with TRBJ2-7, with 7 bases aligning to TRBD1. This CDR3 has 14 amino acids. V was clipped by 0 bases and J by 3 bases; unmatched bases: 3. The V gene's germline CDR1 is SGHNT and CDR2 YYREEE (reference sequence). CDR3 residues: CASSLVGQNYEQYF. CDR3 nucleotide sequence: TGTGCCAGCAGCTTGGTGGGACAGAACTACGAGCAGTACTTC.

CDR3 residues: CASNRGESNQPQHF. For the CDR3, the DNA is TGTGCCAGCAATCGAGGGGAAAGCAATCAGCCCCAGCATTTT. The chain combines TRBV6-1 with TRBJ1-5; D may be TRBD1 (5 bases). V lost 7 bases and J 1 base, leaving 11 bases between the germline ends. Germline loops: CDR1 MNHNS, CDR2 SASEGT. There are 14 residues in the CDR3.

J is TRBJ2-3 and V is TRBV19; a possible D gene is TRBD1 (5 bases). Looked up from germline, CDR1 is LNHDA and CDR2 is SQIVND (reference sequence). Trimming cost V 4 bases and J 0 bases, with 8 bases left between them. The CDR3 is 14 residues long. The CDR3 DNA follows: TGTGCCAGTAGTACACAGGCAAGCACAGATACGCAGTATTTT. Translation: CASSTQASTDTQYF.

This sequence joins TRBV6-1 and TRBJ2-3; the D is unclear. The V and J ends lost 4 bases and 2 bases respectively, with 10 bases between them. The CDR3 consists of 14 residues. The germline V gene has CDR1 MNHNS and CDR2 SASEGT. CDR3 sequence (DNA): TGTGCCAGCAGTGTTGGTGGATTCACAGATACGCAGTATTTT. Amino acids: CASSVGGFTDTQYF.

The V call is TRBV6-6, the J call TRBJ1-1; D ambiguous. V shed 6 bases and J shed 7 bases, with 15 bases lying between them. CDR1 is MNHNY and CDR2 is SVGAGI in the germline V gene (reference sequence). The CDR3 loop spans 13 amino acids. CDR3: CASSPTGPFEAFF. CDR3 sequence (DNA): TGTGCCAGCAGCCCAACCGGGCCTTTTGAAGCTTTCTTT.